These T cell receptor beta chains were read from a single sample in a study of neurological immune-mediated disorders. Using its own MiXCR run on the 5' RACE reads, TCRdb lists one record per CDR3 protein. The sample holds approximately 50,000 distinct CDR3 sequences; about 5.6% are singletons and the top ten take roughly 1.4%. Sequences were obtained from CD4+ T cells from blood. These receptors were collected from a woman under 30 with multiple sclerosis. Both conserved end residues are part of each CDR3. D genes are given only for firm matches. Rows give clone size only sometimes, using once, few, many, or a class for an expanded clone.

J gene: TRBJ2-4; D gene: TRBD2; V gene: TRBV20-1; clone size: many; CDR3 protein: CSARRLAGANIQYF; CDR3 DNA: TGCAGTGCTCGCCGACTAGCGGGGGCAAACATTCAGTACTTC
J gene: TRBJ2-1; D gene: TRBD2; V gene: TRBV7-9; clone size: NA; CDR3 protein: CASQLAGTYNEQFF; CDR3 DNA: TGTGCCAGCCAACTAGCGGGCACATACAATGAGCAGTTCTTC
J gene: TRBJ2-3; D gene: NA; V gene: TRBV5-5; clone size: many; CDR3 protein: CASSLALRGDTQYF; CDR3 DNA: TGTGCCAGCAGCTTGGCCCTTCGGGGGGATACGCAGTATTTT
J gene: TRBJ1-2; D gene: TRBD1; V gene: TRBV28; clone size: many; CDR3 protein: CASSSFERRGKSNYGYTF; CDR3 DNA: TGTGCCAGCAGTTCGTTTGAACGCAGGGGGAAATCGAACTATGGCTACACCTTC
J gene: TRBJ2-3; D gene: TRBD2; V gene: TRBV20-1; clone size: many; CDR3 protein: CSASSGLGGRGDTQYF; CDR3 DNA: TGCAGTGCTTCGTCCGGTTTGGGCGGGAGGGGGGATACGCAGTATTTT
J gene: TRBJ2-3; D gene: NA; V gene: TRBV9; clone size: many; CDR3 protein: CASSVATYPTDTQYF; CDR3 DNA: TGTGCCAGCAGCGTAGCTACTTATCCGACAGATACGCAGTATTTT
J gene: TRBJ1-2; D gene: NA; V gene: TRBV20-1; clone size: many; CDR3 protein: CSTSPDSSNYGYTF; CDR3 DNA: TGCAGTACATCCCCCGACAGTTCTAACTATGGCTACACCTTC
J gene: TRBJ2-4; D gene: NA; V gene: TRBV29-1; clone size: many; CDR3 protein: CSAQIGGVKNIQYF; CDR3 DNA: TGCAGCGCTCAAATCGGGGGAGTCAAAAACATTCAGTACTTC
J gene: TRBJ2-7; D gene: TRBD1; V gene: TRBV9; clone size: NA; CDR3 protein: CASSVGGQGFHEQYF; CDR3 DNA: TGTGCCAGCAGCGTAGGGGGACAGGGATTCCACGAGCAGTACTTC
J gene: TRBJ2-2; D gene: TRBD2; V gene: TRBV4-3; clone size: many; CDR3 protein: CASSQGPSGYTGELFF; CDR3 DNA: TGCGCCAGCAGCCAAGGGCCTAGCGGCTACACCGGGGAGCTGTTTTTT
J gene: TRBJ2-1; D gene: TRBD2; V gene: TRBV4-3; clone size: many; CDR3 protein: CASSQNSAGHNEQFF; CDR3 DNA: TGCGCCAGCAGTCAAAATTCAGCGGGGCACAATGAGCAGTTCTTC
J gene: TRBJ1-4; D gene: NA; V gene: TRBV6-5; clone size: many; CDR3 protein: CAPSGGVTNEKLFF; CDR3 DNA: TGTGCCCCCTCGGGAGGGGTCACTAATGAAAAACTGTTTTTT
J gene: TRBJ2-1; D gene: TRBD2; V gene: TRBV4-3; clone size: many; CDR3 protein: CASSQETSASNEQFF; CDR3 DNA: TGCGCCAGCAGCCAAGAGACTAGCGCGTCCAATGAGCAGTTCTTC
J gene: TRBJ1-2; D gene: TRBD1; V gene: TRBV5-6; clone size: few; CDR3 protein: CASSVGGGSYGYTF; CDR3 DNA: TGTGCCAGCAGCGTCGGAGGGGGCAGCTATGGCTACACCTTC
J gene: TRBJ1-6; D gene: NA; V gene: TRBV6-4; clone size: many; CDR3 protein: CASSGGTRNSPLHF; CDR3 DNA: TGTGCCAGCAGCGGGGGAACCCGCAATTCACCCCTCCACTTT
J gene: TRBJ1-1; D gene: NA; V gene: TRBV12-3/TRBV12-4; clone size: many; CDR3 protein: CASSLARGFTEAFF; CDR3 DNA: TGTGCCAGCAGTTTAGCGCGGGGGTTCACTGAAGCTTTCTTT
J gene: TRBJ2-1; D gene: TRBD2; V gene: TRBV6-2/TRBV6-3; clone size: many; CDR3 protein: CASSRLAGPYNEQFF; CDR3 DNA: TGTGCCAGCAGCAGACTAGCGGGACCCTACAATGAGCAGTTCTTC
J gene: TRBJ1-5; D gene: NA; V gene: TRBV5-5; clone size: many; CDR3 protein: CASSLVPGLNQPQHF; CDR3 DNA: TGTGCCAGCAGCTTGGTACCGGGGTTGAATCAGCCCCAGCATTTT
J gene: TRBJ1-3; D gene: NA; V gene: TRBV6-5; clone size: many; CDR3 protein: CATHKGSSGNTIYF; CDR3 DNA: TGTGCCACTCACAAGGGGTCCTCTGGAAACACCATATATTTT
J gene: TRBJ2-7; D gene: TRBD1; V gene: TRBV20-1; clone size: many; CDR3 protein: CSAAGTGNLREQYF; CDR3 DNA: TGCAGTGCGGCCGGGACAGGGAACCTTAGGGAGCAGTACTTC
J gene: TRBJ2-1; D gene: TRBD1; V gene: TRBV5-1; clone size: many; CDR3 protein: CASTEQGQSTYNEQFF; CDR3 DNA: TGCGCCAGCACTGAACAGGGACAGTCTACATACAATGAGCAGTTCTTC
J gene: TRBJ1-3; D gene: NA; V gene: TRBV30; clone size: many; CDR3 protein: CACRVLSGNTIYF; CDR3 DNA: TGTGCCTGTCGTGTACTCTCTGGAAACACCATATATTTT
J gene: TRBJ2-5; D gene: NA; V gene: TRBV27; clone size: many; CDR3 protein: CASRVRETQYF; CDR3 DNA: TGTGCCAGCAGGGTTCGAGAGACCCAGTACTTC
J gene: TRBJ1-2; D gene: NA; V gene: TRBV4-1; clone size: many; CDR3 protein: CASSQGATGLNYGYTF; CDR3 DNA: TGCGCCAGCAGCCAAGGGGCGACAGGACTAAACTATGGCTACACCTTC
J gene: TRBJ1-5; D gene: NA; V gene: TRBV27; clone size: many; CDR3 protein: CASHPRGAGNQPQHF; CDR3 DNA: TGTGCCAGCCACCCGCGGGGGGCGGGCAATCAGCCCCAGCATTTT
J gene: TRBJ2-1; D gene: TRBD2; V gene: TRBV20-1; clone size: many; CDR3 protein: CSASPSGSRNEQFF; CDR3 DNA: TGCAGTGCTAGCCCCAGCGGGAGCCGGAATGAGCAGTTCTTC
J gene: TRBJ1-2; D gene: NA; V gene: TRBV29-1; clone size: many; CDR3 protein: CSGSGTAYGYTF; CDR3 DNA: TGCAGCGGAAGCGGGACTGCCTATGGCTACACCTTC
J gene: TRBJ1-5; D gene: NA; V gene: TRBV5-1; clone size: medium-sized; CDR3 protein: CASRMSGEGNQPQHF; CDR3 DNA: TGCGCCAGCAGAATGTCGGGGGAGGGCAATCAGCCCCAGCATTTT
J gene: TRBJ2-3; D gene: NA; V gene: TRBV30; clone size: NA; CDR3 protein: CAWKSKGAETDTQYF; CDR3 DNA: TGTGCCTGGAAATCAAAGGGCGCAGAAACAGATACGCAGTATTTT
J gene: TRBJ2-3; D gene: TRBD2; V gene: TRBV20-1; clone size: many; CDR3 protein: CSARAGADTQYF; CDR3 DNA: TGCAGTGCTCGGGCGGGGGCAGATACGCAGTATTTT
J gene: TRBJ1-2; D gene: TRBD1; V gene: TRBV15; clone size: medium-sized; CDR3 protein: CATSGGTGAYGYTF; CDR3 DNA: TGTGCCACCAGCGGGGGGACAGGGGCATATGGCTACACCTTC
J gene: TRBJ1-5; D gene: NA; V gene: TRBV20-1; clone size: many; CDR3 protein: CSASSQGNQPQHF; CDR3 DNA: TGCAGTGCTAGCTCACAGGGTAATCAGCCCCAGCATTTT